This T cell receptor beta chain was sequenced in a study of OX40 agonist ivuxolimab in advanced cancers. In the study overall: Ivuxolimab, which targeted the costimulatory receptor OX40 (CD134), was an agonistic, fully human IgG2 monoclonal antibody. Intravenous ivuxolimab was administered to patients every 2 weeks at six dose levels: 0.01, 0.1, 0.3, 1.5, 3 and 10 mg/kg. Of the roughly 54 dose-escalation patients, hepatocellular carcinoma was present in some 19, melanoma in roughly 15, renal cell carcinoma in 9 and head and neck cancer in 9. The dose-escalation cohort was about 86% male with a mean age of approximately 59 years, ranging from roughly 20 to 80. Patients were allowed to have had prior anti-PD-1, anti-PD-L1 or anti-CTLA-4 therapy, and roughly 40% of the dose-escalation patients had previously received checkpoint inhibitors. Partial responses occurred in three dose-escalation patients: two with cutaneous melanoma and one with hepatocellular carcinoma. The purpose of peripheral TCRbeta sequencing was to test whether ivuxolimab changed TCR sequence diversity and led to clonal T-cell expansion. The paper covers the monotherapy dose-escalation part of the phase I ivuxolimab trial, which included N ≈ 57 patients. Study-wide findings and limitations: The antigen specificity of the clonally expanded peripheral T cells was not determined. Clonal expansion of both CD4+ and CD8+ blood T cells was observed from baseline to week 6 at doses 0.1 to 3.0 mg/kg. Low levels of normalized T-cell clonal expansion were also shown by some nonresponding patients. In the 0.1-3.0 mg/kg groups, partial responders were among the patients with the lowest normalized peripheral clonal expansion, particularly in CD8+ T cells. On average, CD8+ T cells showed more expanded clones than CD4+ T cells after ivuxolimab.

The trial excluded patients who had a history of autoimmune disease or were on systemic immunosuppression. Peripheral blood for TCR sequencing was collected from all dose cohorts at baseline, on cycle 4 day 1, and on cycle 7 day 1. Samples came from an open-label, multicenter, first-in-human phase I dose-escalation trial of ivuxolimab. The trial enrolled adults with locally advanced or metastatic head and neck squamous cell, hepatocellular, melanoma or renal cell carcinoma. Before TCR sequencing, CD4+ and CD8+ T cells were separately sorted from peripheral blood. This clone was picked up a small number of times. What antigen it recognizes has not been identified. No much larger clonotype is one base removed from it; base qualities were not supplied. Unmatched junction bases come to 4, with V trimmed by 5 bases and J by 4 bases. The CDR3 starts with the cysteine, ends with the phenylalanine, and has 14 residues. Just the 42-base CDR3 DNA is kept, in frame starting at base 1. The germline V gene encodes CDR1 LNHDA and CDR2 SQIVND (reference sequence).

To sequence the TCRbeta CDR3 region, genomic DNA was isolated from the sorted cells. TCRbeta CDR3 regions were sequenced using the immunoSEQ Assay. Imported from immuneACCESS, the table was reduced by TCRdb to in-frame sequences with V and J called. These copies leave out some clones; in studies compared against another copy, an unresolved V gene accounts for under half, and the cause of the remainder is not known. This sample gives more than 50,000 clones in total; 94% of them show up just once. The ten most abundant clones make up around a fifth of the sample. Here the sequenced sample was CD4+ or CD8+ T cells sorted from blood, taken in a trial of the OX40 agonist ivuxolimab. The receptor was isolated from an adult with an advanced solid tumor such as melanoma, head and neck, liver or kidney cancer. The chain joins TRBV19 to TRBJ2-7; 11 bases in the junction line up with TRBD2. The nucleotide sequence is TGTGCCAGTAGTTCCGGGACTAGCGGATACGAGCAGTACTTC. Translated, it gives CASSSGTSGYEQYF.